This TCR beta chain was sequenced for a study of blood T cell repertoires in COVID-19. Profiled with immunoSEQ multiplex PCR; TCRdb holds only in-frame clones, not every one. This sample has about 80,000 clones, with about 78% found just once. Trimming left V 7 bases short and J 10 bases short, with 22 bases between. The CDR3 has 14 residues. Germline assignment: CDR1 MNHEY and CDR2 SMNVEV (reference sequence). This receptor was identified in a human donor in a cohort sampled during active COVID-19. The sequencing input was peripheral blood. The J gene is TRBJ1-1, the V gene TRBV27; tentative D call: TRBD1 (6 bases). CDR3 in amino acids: CASTPKGGGPRAFF. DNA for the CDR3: TGTGCCAGCACCCCGAAAGGGGGGGGCCCCAGAGCTTTCTTT.